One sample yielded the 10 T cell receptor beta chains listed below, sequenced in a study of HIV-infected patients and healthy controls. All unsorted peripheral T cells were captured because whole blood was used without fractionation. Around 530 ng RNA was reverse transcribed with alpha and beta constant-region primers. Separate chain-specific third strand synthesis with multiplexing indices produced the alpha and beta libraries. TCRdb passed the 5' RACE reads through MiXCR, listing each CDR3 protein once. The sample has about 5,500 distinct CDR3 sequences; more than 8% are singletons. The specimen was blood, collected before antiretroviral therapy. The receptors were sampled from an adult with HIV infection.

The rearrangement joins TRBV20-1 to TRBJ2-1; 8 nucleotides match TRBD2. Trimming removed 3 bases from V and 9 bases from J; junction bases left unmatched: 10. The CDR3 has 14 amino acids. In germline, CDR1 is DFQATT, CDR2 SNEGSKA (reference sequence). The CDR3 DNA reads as TGCAGTGCTAGGTTACTAGCGGCGGGACTTGAGCAGTTCTTC. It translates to CSARLLAAGLEQFF.

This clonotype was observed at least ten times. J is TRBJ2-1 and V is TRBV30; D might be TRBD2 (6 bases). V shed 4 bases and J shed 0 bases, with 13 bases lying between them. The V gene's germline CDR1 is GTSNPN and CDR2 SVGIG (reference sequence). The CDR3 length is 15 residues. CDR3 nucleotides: TGTGCCTGGAATCCGGGACTTAGCTCCTACAATGAGCAGTTCTTC. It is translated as CAWNPGLSSYNEQFF.

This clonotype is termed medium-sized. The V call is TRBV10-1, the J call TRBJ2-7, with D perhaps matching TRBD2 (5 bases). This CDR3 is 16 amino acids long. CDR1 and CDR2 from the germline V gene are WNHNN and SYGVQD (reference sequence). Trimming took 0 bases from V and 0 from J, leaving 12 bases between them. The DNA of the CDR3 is TGCGCCAGCAGTGAGTCGATCAGCGGTCTCTCCTACGAGCAGTACTTC. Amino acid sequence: CASSESISGLSYEQYF.

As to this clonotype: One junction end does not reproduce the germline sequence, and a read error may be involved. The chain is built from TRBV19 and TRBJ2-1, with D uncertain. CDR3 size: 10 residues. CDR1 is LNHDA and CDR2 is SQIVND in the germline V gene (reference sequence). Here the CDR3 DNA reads TGTGCCATCGGGTACAATGATCAGTTCTTC. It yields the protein CAIGYNDQFF. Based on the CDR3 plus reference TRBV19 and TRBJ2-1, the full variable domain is DGGITQSPKYLFRKEGQNVTLSCEQNLNHDAMYWYRQDPGQGLRLIYYSQIVNDFQKGDIAEGYSVSREKKESFPLTVTSAQKNPTAFYLCAIGYNDQFFGPGTRLTVL.

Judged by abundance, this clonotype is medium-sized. The CDR3 region is CASSLGGAPTQETQYF. CDR3 bases: TGTGCCAGCAGCTTAGGGGGGGCGCCGACGCAAGAGACCCAGTACTTC. The chain employs TRBV11-2 and TRBJ2-5; D may match TRBD1 or TRBD2 (6 bases each). Trimming took off 1 base at V and 2 bases at J, with 14 bases between the two ends. CDR1 and CDR2 from the germline V gene are SGHAT and FQNNGV. The CDR3 is 16 amino acids.

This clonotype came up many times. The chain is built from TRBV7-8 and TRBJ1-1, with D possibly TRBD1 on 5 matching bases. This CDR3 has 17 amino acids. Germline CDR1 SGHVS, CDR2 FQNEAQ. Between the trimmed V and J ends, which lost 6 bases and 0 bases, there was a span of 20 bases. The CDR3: CASSSHPKGKMNTEAFF. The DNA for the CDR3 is TGTGCCAGCAGTTCACACCCGAAGGGGAAGATGAACACTGAAGCTTTCTTT.

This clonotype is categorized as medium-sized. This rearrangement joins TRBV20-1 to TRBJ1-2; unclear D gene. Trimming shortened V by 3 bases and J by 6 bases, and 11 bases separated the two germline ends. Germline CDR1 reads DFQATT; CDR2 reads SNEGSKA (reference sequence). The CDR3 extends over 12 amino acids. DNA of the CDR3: TGCAGTGCTAGTGGGGTAGCCGATGGCTACACCTTC. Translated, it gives CSASGVADGYTF.

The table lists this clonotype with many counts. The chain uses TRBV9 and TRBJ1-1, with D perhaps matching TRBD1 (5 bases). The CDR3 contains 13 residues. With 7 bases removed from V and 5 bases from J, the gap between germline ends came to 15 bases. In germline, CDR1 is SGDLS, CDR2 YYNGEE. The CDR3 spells CASGRGGRTEAFF. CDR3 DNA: TGTGCCAGCGGGAGGGGAGGAAGAACTGAAGCTTTCTTT.

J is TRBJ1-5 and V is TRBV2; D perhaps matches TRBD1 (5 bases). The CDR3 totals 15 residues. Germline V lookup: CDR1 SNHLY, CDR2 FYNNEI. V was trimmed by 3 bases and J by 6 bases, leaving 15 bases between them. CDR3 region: CASSEHGQGSQPQHF. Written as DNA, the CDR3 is TGTGCCAGCAGTGAGCACGGGCAGGGAAGTCAGCCCCAGCATTTT. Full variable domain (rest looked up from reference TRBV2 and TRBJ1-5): EPEVTQTPSHQVTQMGQEVILRCVPISNHLYFYWYRQILGQKVEFLVSFYNNEISEKSEIFDDQFSVERPDGSNFTLKIRSTKLEDSAMYFCASSEHGQGSQPQHFGDGTRLSIL.

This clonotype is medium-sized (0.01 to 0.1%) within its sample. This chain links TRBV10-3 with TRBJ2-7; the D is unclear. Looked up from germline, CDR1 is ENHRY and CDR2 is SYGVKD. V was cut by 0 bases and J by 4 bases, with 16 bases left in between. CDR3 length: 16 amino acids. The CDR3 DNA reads TGTGCCATCAGTGAGTCGGCTCGTAACGCTTTTTACGAGCAGTACTTC. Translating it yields CAISESARNAFYEQYF.